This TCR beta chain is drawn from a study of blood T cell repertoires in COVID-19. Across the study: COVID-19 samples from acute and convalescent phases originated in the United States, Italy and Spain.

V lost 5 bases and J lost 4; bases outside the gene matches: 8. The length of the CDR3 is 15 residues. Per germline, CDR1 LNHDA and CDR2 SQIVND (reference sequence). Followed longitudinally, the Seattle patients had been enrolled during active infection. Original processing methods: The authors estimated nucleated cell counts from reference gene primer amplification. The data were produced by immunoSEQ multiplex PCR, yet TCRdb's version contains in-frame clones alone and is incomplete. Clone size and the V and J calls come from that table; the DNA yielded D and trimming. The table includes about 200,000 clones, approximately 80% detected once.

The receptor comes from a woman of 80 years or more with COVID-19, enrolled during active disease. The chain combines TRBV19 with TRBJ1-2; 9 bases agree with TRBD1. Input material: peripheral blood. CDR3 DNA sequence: TGTGCCAGTAGTGTTGGGACAGGGCGGCTCTATGGCTACACCTTC. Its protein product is CASSVGTGRLYGYTF.